Reported below is one T cell receptor (beta chain). Its target is unknown. This table comes from immunoSEQ multiplex PCR, and its TCRdb copy is limited to in-frame clones, with some not included. The table has around 120,000 clones, 92% seen once. This specimen comes from a study of Tregs in tolerant kidney transplant recipients. Thawed PBMCs were FACS-sorted into unstimulated CD4+CD25+CD127- regulatory T cells, CD4+CD25- non-regulatory cells, CD4 and CD8 cells. Germline lookup yields CDR1 LNHDA and CDR2 SQIVND (reference sequence). The CDR3 contains 18 residues. V was pared by 7 bases and J by 2 bases, with 9 bases of the junction left unmatched. General study findings and limits: Tregs expanded with activated donor B cells seemed most donor-specific. Validation in larger populations is needed because few patients were studied. No direct test of biological reproducibility was done here.

This clonotype was sampled from a human donor in good health. V and J are TRBV19 and TRBJ2-6; 12 bases are shared with TRBD2. Sequencing was done on a sample of CD4+ T cells from blood. The CDR3 bases are TGTGCCAGTACCCCCGTTCTAGCGGGGGGGCCTGGGGCCAACGTCCTGACTTTC. Its translation is CASTPVLAGGPGANVLTF. The full variable domain, completed using reference TRBV19 and TRBJ2-6, is DGGITQSPKYLFRKEGQNVTLSCEQNLNHDAMYWYRQDPGQGLRLIYYSQIVNDFQKGDIAEGYSVSREKKESFPLTVTSAQKNPTAFYLCASTPVLAGGPGANVLTFGAGSRLTVL.